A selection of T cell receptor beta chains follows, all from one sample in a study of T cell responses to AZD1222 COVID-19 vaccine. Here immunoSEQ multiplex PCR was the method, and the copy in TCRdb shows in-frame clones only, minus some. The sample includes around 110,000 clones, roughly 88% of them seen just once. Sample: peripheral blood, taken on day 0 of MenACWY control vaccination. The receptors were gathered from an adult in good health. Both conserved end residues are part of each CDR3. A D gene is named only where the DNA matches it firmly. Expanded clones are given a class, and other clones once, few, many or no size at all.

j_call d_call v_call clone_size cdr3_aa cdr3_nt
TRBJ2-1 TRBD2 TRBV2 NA CASSEIGLAGNEQFF TGTGCCAGCAGTGAGATTGGGCTAGCGGGCAATGAGCAGTTCTTC
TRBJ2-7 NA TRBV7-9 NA CASSPKAAYEQYF TGTGCCAGCAGTCCAAAGGCCGCATACGAGCAGTACTTC
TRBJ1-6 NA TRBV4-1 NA CASSQDPRQLNRNSPLHF TGCGCCAGCAGCCAAGATCCGCGGCAGCTGAATAGGAATTCACCCCTCCACTTT
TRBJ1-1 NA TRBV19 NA CASKEGRRDTEAFF TGTGCCAGTAAGGAGGGGCGAAGGGACACTGAAGCTTTCTTT
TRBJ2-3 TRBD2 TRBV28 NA CASSLSASGSSTDTQYF TGTGCCAGCAGTTTATCGGCTAGCGGGTCTAGCACAGATACGCAGTATTTT
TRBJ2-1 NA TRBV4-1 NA CASSPTTGTYNEQFF TGCGCCAGCAGCCCCACAACAGGGACATACAATGAGCAGTTCTTC
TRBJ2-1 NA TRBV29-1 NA CSAERQASYNEQFF TGCAGCGCAGAACGACAGGCGTCCTACAATGAGCAGTTCTTC
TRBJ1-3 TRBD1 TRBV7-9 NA CASSLAPGQASGNTIYF TGTGCCAGCAGCTTAGCCCCGGGACAGGCCTCTGGAAACACCATATATTTT
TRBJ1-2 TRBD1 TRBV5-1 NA CASSLSPPGGGYTF TGCGCCAGCAGCTTGTCCCCACCAGGGGGTGGCTACACCTTC
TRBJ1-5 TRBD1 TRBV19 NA CASSGQAEGGQPQHF TGTGCCAGTAGCGGACAGGCCGAGGGCGGTCAGCCCCAGCATTTT
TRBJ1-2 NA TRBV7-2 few CASSPFGTDGTYGYTF TGTGCCAGCAGCCCCTTTGGGACGGACGGTACCTATGGCTACACCTTC
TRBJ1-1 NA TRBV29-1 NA CSVEPGTMNTEAFF TGCAGCGTTGAACCAGGGACTATGAACACTGAAGCTTTCTTT
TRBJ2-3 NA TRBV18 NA CASSPPDVGATDTQYF TGTGCCAGCTCACCACCGGACGTGGGGGCCACAGATACGCAGTATTTT
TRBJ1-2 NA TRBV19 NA CASSTPGQVDGYTF TGTGCCAGTAGTACCCCGGGGCAGGTGGATGGCTACACCTTC